This T cell receptor beta chain was captured by sequencing in a study of shared clonotypes between healthy human individuals. General study findings and limits: The study found roughly 5% of naive CD4 clonotypes shared across a handful of donors.

There are 14 residues in the CDR3. The V gene lost 3 bases and the J gene lost 4 bases, with 10 bases spanning the gap. Germline V gene sequence: CDR1 SGHKS, CDR2 YYEKEE (reference sequence). Several immunoSEQ plates held equal portions of the genomic DNA taken from each subset. Here immunoSEQ multiplex PCR was the method, and the copy in TCRdb shows in-frame clones only, minus some. Among approximately 2,200,000 clones, around 93% were seen once, and the ten largest hold around 1.7%. To note about this clone: The antigen is unknown.

Terminally differentiated effector memory CD45RA+ cells were excluded by CCR7 positive selection of CD45RO-negative cells. Nashville, Tennessee was home to all donors, each a Caucasian adult. The clonotype was recovered from a young man in good health. Some clones in this sample may be carry-over from other donors' samples. J is TRBJ1-4 and V is TRBV5-5; D is unclear. Sample: naive CD8+ T cells from PBMCs. The CDR3 DNA is TGTGCCAGCAGCTGGGCCCAAAATAATGAAAAACTGTTTTTT. This encodes CASSWAQNNEKLFF.